This TCR beta chain was recovered during a study of cytomegalovirus exposure and HLA in healthy donors. V trimming: 4 bases; J trimming: 3 bases; junction bases outside the gene matches: 6. CDR3 length: 16 residues. The germline V gene has CDR1 LGHNA and CDR2 YSLEER. The PCR used 60 Vbeta and 13 Jbeta primers. Sequenced by immunoSEQ multiplex PCR; TCRdb stores in-frame clones only, minus some. This table holds some 150,000 clones, about four fifths found once. Sequencing input: PBMCs. The clonotype originates from a man aged 18 to 35 in good health and CMV-seronegative. The V and J genes are TRBV4-3 and TRBJ2-1; 10 bases are a match to TRBD2. The chain's CDR3 is CASSPGRTSGYNEQFF. CDR3 DNA: TGCGCCAGCAGCCCCGGGAGGACTAGCGGCTACAATGAGCAGTTCTTC.